Listed here is a single T cell receptor beta chain. The germline V gene encodes CDR1 SNHLY and CDR2 FYNNEI. V dropped 0 bases and J dropped 3; count of bases not matched to a gene: 10. The CDR3 spans 18 residues. The record originates from a study of cytomegalovirus exposure and HLA in healthy donors. PCR employed 60 Vbeta and 13 Jbeta primers. TCRdb keeps only in-frame clones here, not all; method: immunoSEQ multiplex PCR. The table includes 210,000 or so clones, over 80% detected once. This sequence originates from a woman between 45 and 65 years old in good health and CMV-seropositive. The rearrangement joins TRBV2 to TRBJ2-7; 11 nucleotides line up with TRBD2. Material for sequencing was PBMCs. The CDR3 spells CASSEARLAGGRGYEQYF. The DNA of the CDR3 is TGTGCCAGCAGTGAAGCGCGGCTAGCGGGGGGCCGGGGCTACGAGCAGTACTTC.